The 24 T cell receptor beta chains given below trace back to one sample, sequenced in a study of molecular identifiers for immune sequencing clone quantification. One entry per CDR3 protein, called by TCRdb with MiXCR from the PCR reads. The data contain about 640,000 distinct CDR3 sequences, about 20% of them singletons. Sequencing input: naive CD8+ T cells from blood, with Jurkat cell RNA spiked in. Subset meaning: FACS-sorted CD8+CD4-CCR7+CD45RA+ naive T cells. Source of these receptors: a human donor in good health. Some libraries in this study had Jurkat cell RNA spiked in.

The table lists this clonotype with many counts. The gene calls are TRBV28 and TRBJ2-7; TRBD2 matches at 13 bases. This CDR3 spans 15 amino acids. The V segment lost 2 bases and the J segment 4 bases; nucleotides outside the gene matches: 2. The germline V gene encodes CDR1 MDHEN and CDR2 SYDVKM. The DNA for the CDR3 is TGTGCCAGCAGTTTAATACTAGCGGGAGGGTACGAGCAGTACTTC. It yields the protein CASSLILAGGYEQYF.

This clonotype was detected many times. The chain carries TRBV19 and TRBJ2-7; D not resolved. Trimming pared 3 bases from V and 0 bases from J, leaving 12 bases between. The CDR3 loop spans 15 amino acids. Per the germline V gene, CDR1 is LNHDA and CDR2 is SQIVND (reference sequence). CDR3 bases: TGTGCCAGTAGTATCAGTGCCTGGAACTCCTACGAGCAGTACTTC. Translating it yields CASSISAWNSYEQYF.

The genes are TRBV19 and TRBJ2-7; D unresolved. Looked up from germline, CDR1 is LNHDA and CDR2 is SQIVND (reference sequence). Trimming removed 0 bases at V and 2 bases at J, with 17 bases between. The CDR3 extends over 17 amino acids. This CDR3 is CASSIDSDPLKTYEQYF. The CDR3 region has the DNA TGTGCCAGTAGTATAGATTCGGACCCCTTGAAAACCTACGAGCAGTACTTC.

This clonotype came up many times. This sequence joins TRBV9 and TRBJ1-1; 7 bases are shared with TRBD1. V was pared by 3 bases and J by 6 bases, with 14 bases of the junction left unmatched. The CDR3 contains 16 residues. Germline-derived CDR1 and CDR2 are SGDLS and YYNGEE. The CDR3 region has the DNA TGTGCCAGCAGCGGGAAGACAGGGCCGCCTGGGGCTGAAGCTTTCTTT. Protein sequence: CASSGKTGPPGAEAFF. Looking up the rest from reference TRBV9 and TRBJ1-1 gives the full variable domain: DSGVTQTPKHLITATGQRVTLRCSPRSGDLSVYWYQQSLDQGLQFLIQYYNGEERAKGNILERFSAQQFPDLHSELNLSSLELGDSALYFCASSGKTGPPGAEAFFGQGTRLTVV.

The chain combines TRBV12-3 or TRBV12-4 with TRBJ1-1; D may be TRBD1 (5 bases). The CDR3 is made up of 15 amino acids. V was cut by 1 base and J by 2 bases, with 11 bases left in between. CDR3 in amino acids: CASSLGGLVNTEAFF. The CDR3 coding sequence is TGTGCCAGCAGTTTAGGGGGGTTGGTAAACACTGAAGCTTTCTTT.

To note about this clonotype: A read error is possible here, since a much larger clone lies one base away. V and J are TRBV12-3 or TRBV12-4 and TRBJ2-3; D perhaps matches TRBD1 (6 bases). The CDR3 contains 15 residues. V lost 6 bases and J 5 bases, leaving 18 bases between the germline ends. CDR3 nucleotide sequence: TGTGCCAGCAGCTCAGATGGCAGGGGCATAGATACGCAGTATTTT. Its translation: CASSSDGRGIDTQYF.

This clonotype has ten or more counts. The rearrangement joins TRBV7-6 to TRBJ2-7, with 8 nucleotides matching TRBD1. There are 14 residues in the CDR3. The V gene's germline CDR1 is SGHVS and CDR2 FNYEAQ. The trim removed 5 bases at V and 3 bases at J, leaving 6 bases unmatched. DNA of the CDR3: TGTGCCAGCAGCAACCGGGACAGGAGCTACGAGCAGTACTTC. Amino acids: CASSNRDRSYEQYF.

This clonotype was picked up a small number of times. The V gene is TRBV12-3 or TRBV12-4, the J gene TRBJ1-5; 8 bases are shared with TRBD1. V trimming: 6 bases; J trimming: 3 bases; junction bases outside the gene matches: 4. CDR3 length equals 14 residues. The CDR3 here is CASRQTGANQPQHF. The CDR3 DNA sequence: TGTGCCAGCAGGCAGACAGGGGCCAATCAGCCCCAGCATTTT.

With respect to this clonotype: A single base separates this from a much larger clone, so it may be a read error. Without the conserved terminal phenylalanine or tryptophan, this CDR3 likely stems from a read error. The J gene is TRBJ2-7, the V gene TRBV7-9; D unresolved. Germline assignment: CDR1 SEHNR and CDR2 FQNEAQ (reference sequence). This CDR3 contains 13 residues. Trimming stripped 4 bases from V and 2 bases from J, with 9 bases between. The CDR3 protein is CASSWDNPYEQYL. The CDR3 DNA reads as TGTGCCAGCAGCTGGGATAACCCCTACGAGCAGTACCTC.

This clonotype was found a few times. The J gene is TRBJ2-7, the V gene TRBV30, with D possibly being TRBD2 (6 bases). Germline V lookup: CDR1 GTSNPN, CDR2 SVGIG (reference sequence). The V end lost 1 base, the J end lost 4 bases, and 14 bases lay between the germline ends. The CDR3 runs 14 residues. CDR3 sequence: CAWSAPGEGYEQYF. In DNA, the CDR3 is TGTGCCTGGAGTGCCCCGGGAGAAGGGTACGAGCAGTACTTC.

The chain is built from TRBV19 and TRBJ1-2; the D is unclear. In germline, CDR1 is LNHDA, CDR2 SQIVND (reference sequence). Trimming stripped 3 bases from V and 1 base from J, with 6 bases between. This CDR3 region has 13 residues. This CDR3 reads CASSIKSNYGYTF. CDR3 sequence (DNA): TGTGCCAGTAGTATTAAGAGTAACTATGGCTACACCTTC.

As to this clonotype: This may come from a read error, since a much larger clone is one base off. The V gene is TRBV5-8, the J gene TRBJ2-7; TRBD1 is a possible D gene (6 bases). Germline V CDR1 and CDR2: SGHTS, YDEGEE. V lost 1 base and J 2 bases, leaving 13 bases between the germline ends. The CDR3 is made up of 15 amino acids. The CDR3 spells CASSLIGAGAYEQYF. The CDR3 nucleotides read TGTGCCAGCAGCTTGATCGGGGCAGGGGCCTACGAGCAGTACTTC.

About this clonotype itself: A clone one base away is much larger, so this may be a read error. J is TRBJ1-1 and V is TRBV3-1; tentative D call: TRBD1 (5 bases). CDR3 length: 15 amino acids. V was clipped by 0 bases and J by 3 bases, with 11 bases between them. Germline CDR1 reads LGHDT; CDR2 reads YNNKEL (reference sequence). Here the CDR3 reads CASSQDGGADTEAFF. The CDR3 DNA reads TGTGCCAGCAGCCAAGATGGCGGGGCGGACACTGAAGCTTTCTTT.

This clonotype has only a few counts. CDR3 DNA: TGTGCCAGCAGTTCCGGAGGCGGGGCAGATACGCAGTATTTT. Its translation: CASSSGGGADTQYF. The gene calls are TRBV27 and TRBJ2-3; weak D call: TRBD2 (6 bases). CDR1 MNHEY and CDR2 SMNVEV come from the germline V gene (reference sequence). The V end was cut by 4 bases, the J end by 4 bases, with 12 bases between. This CDR3 contains 14 residues.

This clonotype was seen repeatedly, ten times or more. The V and J genes are TRBV6-5 and TRBJ1-1; D is uncertain. CDR3 size: 13 residues. Per the germline V gene, CDR1 is MNHEY and CDR2 is SVGAGI. With 5 bases removed from V and 0 bases from J, the gap between germline ends came to 7 bases. In nucleotides, the CDR3 is TGTGCCAGCAGTCCACATATGAACACTGAAGCTTTCTTT. This gives the protein CASSPHMNTEAFF.

In this sample, this clonotype turned up many times. This chain links TRBV7-6 with TRBJ1-1; D is uncertain. This CDR3 has 13 amino acids. V lost 0 bases and J 7 bases, leaving 9 bases between the germline ends. Germline V gene lookup returns CDR1 SGHVS and CDR2 FNYEAQ. The CDR3 DNA reads as TGTGCCAGCAGCTTAGCGACGGCGGTTGAAGCTTTCTTT. This encodes CASSLATAVEAFF. The variable domain in full, with the rest retrieved from reference TRBV7-6 and TRBJ1-1, is GAGVSQSPRYKVTKRGQDVALRCDPISGHVSLYWYRQALGQGPEFLTYFNYEAQQDKSGLPNDRFSAERPEGSISTLTIQRTEQRDSAMYRCASSLATAVEAFFGQGTRLTVV.

A few counts support this clonotype. This rearrangement joins TRBV2 to TRBJ1-2; D is perhaps TRBD1 (6 bases). This CDR3 is built from 15 residues. The germline gives CDR1 SNHLY, CDR2 FYNNEI. V shed 3 bases and J shed 8 bases, with 19 bases lying between them. The CDR3 spells CASSEGGFRREGYTF. DNA for the CDR3: TGTGCCAGCAGTGAGGGGGGCTTTCGGAGGGAGGGCTACACCTTC.

This clonotype has a handful of counts. CDR3 residues: CASTDSRGSYNEQFF. Written as DNA, the CDR3 is TGTGCCAGTACTGATTCTAGAGGTTCTTACAATGAGCAGTTCTTC. V and J are TRBV19 and TRBJ2-1; D is uncertain. Germline V gene data show CDR1 as LNHDA and CDR2 as SQIVND (reference sequence). V lost 7 bases, J lost 4 bases, and 17 bases lay in between. This CDR3 comprises 15 residues.

The rearrangement joins TRBV4-3 to TRBJ2-2, with D unresolved. This CDR3 contains 14 residues. The V and J ends lost 2 bases and 7 bases respectively, with 11 bases between them. Germline V gives CDR1 LGHNA, CDR2 YSLEER. Here the CDR3 reads CASSQWKGSGELFF. For the CDR3, the DNA is TGCGCCAGCAGCCAATGGAAGGGAAGCGGGGAGCTGTTTTTT.

The chain uses TRBV10-1 and TRBJ2-3; D call uncertain. Germline loops: CDR1 WNHNN, CDR2 SYGVQD (reference sequence). V shed 1 base and J shed 1 base, with 12 bases lying between them. The CDR3 length is 16 residues. The CDR3 protein is CASSEWSAGGTDTQYF. CDR3 sequence (DNA): TGCGCCAGCAGTGAGTGGTCAGCAGGCGGCACAGATACGCAGTATTTT.

This clonotype has only a few counts. This sequence joins TRBV27 and TRBJ1-3, with a weak D call TRBD1 (5 bases). Per germline, CDR1 MNHEY and CDR2 SMNVEV (reference sequence). Trimming took off 0 bases at V and 1 base at J, with 13 bases between the two ends. The CDR3 is 17 residues long. The CDR3 sequence is CASSLSGAQSSGNTIYF. The CDR3 bases are TGTGCCAGCAGTTTATCAGGGGCTCAGTCGTCTGGAAACACCATATATTTT.

This clonotype was observed a few times. The J gene is TRBJ2-3, the V gene TRBV4-1; D may be TRBD2 (5 bases). Trimming shortened V by 3 bases and J by 4 bases, and 17 bases separated the two germline ends. This CDR3 is 16 amino acids long. The germline V gene has CDR1 MGHRA and CDR2 YSYEKL. CDR3 nucleotide sequence: TGCGCCAGCAGCCATGGTGGACTTATCGAGGCAGATACGCAGTATTTT. Translating it yields CASSHGGLIEADTQYF.

This clonotype was recorded at least ten times. V gene TRBV11-2 combines with J gene TRBJ2-3, with D perhaps TRBD1 (6 bases). This CDR3 is built from 15 residues. V lost 2 bases and J 2 bases, leaving 11 bases between the germline ends. From germline, CDR1 is SGHAT and CDR2 FQNNGV. This CDR3 reads CASSLLQGLTDTQYF. In DNA form, the CDR3 reads TGTGCCAGCAGCTTACTACAGGGCCTCACAGATACGCAGTATTTT.

J is TRBJ2-3 and V is TRBV4-3; 7 nucleotides match TRBD1. The V gene's germline CDR1 is LGHNA and CDR2 YSLEER. Germline trimming cut 1 base from V and 4 bases from J; bases unmatched to any gene: 11. The CDR3 runs to 17 residues. The CDR3 here is CASSQGGGSAGPDTQYF. CDR3 bases: TGCGCCAGCAGCCAAGGAGGGGGCTCGGCCGGCCCAGATACGCAGTATTTT.